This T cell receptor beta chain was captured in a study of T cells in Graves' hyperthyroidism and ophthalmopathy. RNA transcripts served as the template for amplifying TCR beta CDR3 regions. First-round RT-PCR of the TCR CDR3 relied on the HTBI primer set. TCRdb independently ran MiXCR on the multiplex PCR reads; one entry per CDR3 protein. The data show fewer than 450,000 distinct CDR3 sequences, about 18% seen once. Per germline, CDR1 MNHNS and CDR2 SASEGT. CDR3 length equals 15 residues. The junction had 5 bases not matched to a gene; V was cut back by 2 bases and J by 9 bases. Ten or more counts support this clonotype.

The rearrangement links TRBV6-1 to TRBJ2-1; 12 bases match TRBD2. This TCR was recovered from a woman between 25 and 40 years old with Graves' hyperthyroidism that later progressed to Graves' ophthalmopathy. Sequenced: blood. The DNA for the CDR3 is TGTGCCAGCAGTGAACTAGCGGGGGGGCCTAGTGAGCAGTTCTTC. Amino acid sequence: CASSELAGGPSEQFF.